What follows are 19 T cell receptor beta chains derived from one specimen sequenced in a study of OX40 agonist ivuxolimab in advanced cancers. Profiled with immunoSEQ multiplex PCR; TCRdb holds only in-frame clones, not every one. The sample yields approximately 81,000 clones, approximately 86% seen once. Source: CD4+ or CD8+ T cells sorted from blood, taken in a trial of the OX40 agonist ivuxolimab. These receptors were collected from an adult with an advanced solid tumor such as melanoma, head and neck, liver or kidney cancer.

The rearrangement uses TRBV7-6 and TRBJ2-7, with TRBD2 matching 9 bases. The V segment lost 5 bases and the J segment 5 bases; nucleotides outside the gene matches: 7. The CDR3 totals 14 residues. The V gene's germline CDR1 is SGHVS and CDR2 FNYEAQ. CDR3 in DNA: TGTGCCAGCAGCCCCAATAGCGGGAGCCACGAGCAGTACTTC. This gives the protein CASSPNSGSHEQYF.

The rearrangement uses TRBV5-1 and TRBJ2-7; no firm D call. Trimming left V 1 base short and J 1 base short, with 6 bases between. This CDR3 has 13 residues. The germline gives CDR1 SGHRS, CDR2 YFSETQ. The CDR3 DNA reads as TGCGCCAGCAGCTTGCATAGTTCCTACGAGCAGTACTTC. Translation gives CASSLHSSYEQYF.

This sequence joins TRBV6-5 and TRBJ2-7, with TRBD1 matching over 12 bases. V dropped 8 bases and J dropped 6; count of bases not matched to a gene: 8. CDR3 length equals 14 residues. CDR1 MNHEY and CDR2 SVGAGI come from the germline V gene. The CDR3 DNA sequence: TGTGCCAGCCGATCCCGGGACAGGGGGCGCGAGCAGTACTTC. Amino acid sequence: CASRSRDRGREQYF.

This chain uses TRBV2 with TRBJ2-1, with 9 bases lining up with TRBD1. The CDR3 sequence is 15 residues long. Germline CDR1 and CDR2: SNHLY and FYNNEI. V was pared by 4 bases and J by 6 bases, with 7 bases of the junction left unmatched. The CDR3 DNA reads TGTGCCAGCAGTGGGGACAGGGTAGGGGGCAATGAGCAGTTCTTC. It encodes CASSGDRVGGNEQFF.

The J gene is TRBJ2-1, the V gene TRBV9; D not resolved. Germline CDR1 reads SGDLS; CDR2 reads YYNGEE. Trimming shortened V by 4 bases and J by 10 bases, and 18 bases separated the two germline ends. The CDR3 consists of 14 residues. The CDR3, as DNA: TGTGCCAGCAGCCCACGGTCCGGCCGGTGGGAGCAGTTCTTC. Translation: CASSPRSGRWEQFF.

This clone was seen just once. The chain has TRBV7-3 and TRBJ2-1; TRBD2 matches 10 bases. This CDR3 comprises 22 residues. V lost 2 bases, J lost 0 bases, and 19 bases stayed unmatched. Germline CDR1 reads SGHTA; CDR2 reads FQGTGA. CDR3 coding DNA: TGTGCCAGCAGCTTAGGGTCCCCGGGGACTAGCGAGTTTCTGAGCTCCTACAATGAGCAGTTCTTC. Its translation: CASSLGSPGTSEFLSSYNEQFF.

The chain links TRBV2 to TRBJ1-5; TRBD1 aligns across 7 bases. The germline CDR1 and CDR2 sequences are SNHLY and FYNNEI. V dropped 6 bases and J dropped 0; count of bases not matched to a gene: 5. The CDR3 runs 15 residues. CDR3 DNA sequence: TGTGCCAGCAGGTTCGGGGACAGTAGCAATCAGCCCCAGCATTTT. Protein product: CASRFGDSSNQPQHF.

This clone was counted once. The V gene is TRBV5-5, the J gene TRBJ2-1, with TRBD2 matching 11 bases. The germline gives CDR1 SGHKS, CDR2 YYEKEE (reference sequence). V lost 0 bases to trimming and J lost 6 bases; unmatched junction nucleotides: 2. CDR3 length equals 15 residues. The CDR3: CASSLELAGANEQFF. The CDR3 region has the DNA TGTGCCAGCAGCTTGGAACTAGCGGGAGCCAATGAGCAGTTCTTC.

The genes are TRBV2 and TRBJ2-3, with a tentative D call TRBD1 (6 bases). V shed 5 bases and J shed 3 bases, with 15 bases lying between them. The CDR3 has 15 residues. Germline lookup yields CDR1 SNHLY and CDR2 FYNNEI. The CDR3 coding sequence is TGTGCCAGCAGTTCCCAGGGGTTAGTGACAGATACGCAGTATTTT. It encodes CASSSQGLVTDTQYF.

The chain carries TRBV28 and TRBJ1-2; D is ambiguous. The CDR3 runs to 14 residues. V shed 6 bases and J shed 8 bases, with 19 bases lying between them. CDR1 MDHEN and CDR2 SYDVKM come from the germline V gene. CDR3 protein: CASSLTFIGKGYTF. CDR3 bases: TGTGCCAGCAGCTTGACTTTTATAGGCAAGGGCTACACCTTC.

The V call is TRBV10-3, the J call TRBJ1-2, with TRBD1 as a possible D gene (5 bases). V lost 3 bases and J 6 bases, leaving 11 bases between the germline ends. Germline CDR1 and CDR2: ENHRY and SYGVKD. CDR3 length equals 13 residues. The CDR3 bases are TGTGCCATCAGTGAAGGTCAGGGCGATGGCTACACCTTC. Translating it yields CAISEGQGDGYTF.

J is TRBJ1-3 and V is TRBV18; possibly TRBD1 for D (6 bases). CDR3 size: 15 residues. The V gene's germline CDR1 is KGHSH and CDR2 LQKENI. Trimming removed 3 bases at V and 0 bases at J, with 9 bases between. Here the CDR3 DNA reads TGTGCCAGCTCACCCACAGGGAGCTCTGGAAACACCATATATTTT. This encodes CASSPTGSSGNTIYF.

About this clone itself: The sample has other DNA sequences that encode this CDR3 too. The V gene is TRBV27, the J gene TRBJ2-2; the D is unclear. V was cut by 0 bases and J by 4 bases, with 3 bases left in between. The germline V gene has CDR1 MNHEY and CDR2 SMNVEV (reference sequence). This CDR3 has 13 residues. This chain's CDR3 is CASSLSGTGELFF. CDR3 DNA sequence: TGTGCCAGCAGTTTATCGGGCACCGGGGAGCTGTTTTTT.

This chain connects TRBV19 to TRBJ1-1; 7 bases agree with TRBD1. Germline CDR1 is LNHDA and CDR2 is SQIVND (reference sequence). J was trimmed by 2 bases and V by 6 bases; bases with no gene match: 6. The CDR3 length is 14 residues. This CDR3 reads CASSRGAINTEAFF. The CDR3 nucleotides are TGTGCCAGTAGCAGGGGGGCGATCAACACTGAAGCTTTCTTT. Based on the CDR3 plus reference TRBV19 and TRBJ1-1, the full variable domain is DGGITQSPKYLFRKEGQNVTLSCEQNLNHDAMYWYRQDPGQGLRLIYYSQIVNDFQKGDIAEGYSVSREKKESFPLTVTSAQKNPTAFYLCASSRGAINTEAFFGQGTRLTVV.

V is TRBV28 and J is TRBJ1-2; D possibly corresponds to TRBD1 (5 bases). This CDR3 comprises 13 residues. Trimming cost V 6 bases and J 4 bases, with 12 bases left between them. Germline values: CDR1 MDHEN, CDR2 SYDVKM. CDR3 in amino acids: CASRRDSGYGYTF. As DNA, the CDR3 is TGTGCCAGCAGACGAGACAGTGGCTATGGCTACACCTTC.

The chain is built from TRBV10-3 and TRBJ2-5, with D perhaps assigned TRBD1 or TRBD2 (5 bases each). Germline assignment: CDR1 ENHRY and CDR2 SYGVKD. Trimming shortened V by 3 bases and J by 5 bases, and 7 bases separated the two germline ends. There are 12 residues in the CDR3. The CDR3 DNA is TGTGCCATCAGTGATTGGGGGGAGACCCAGTACTTC. This sequence encodes CAISDWGETQYF.

This clone was observed a single time. The junction departs from germline at one end; a sequencing error may be responsible. This sequence joins TRBV5-3 and TRBJ1-1, with D uncertain. TRBV5-3 is designated an ORF whose function remains uncertain. There are 11 residues in the CDR3. The CDR3 bases are TGTGCCAGCAGCTTCCTTACTGAAGCTTTCTTT. Amino acids: CASSFLTEAFF.

This clone was counted between two and nine times. CDR3 DNA sequence: TGTGCCAGCTCACCACTGAGGACTAGCGGGAGAGGAGACACCGGGGAGCTGTTTTTT. This gives the protein CASSPLRTSGRGDTGELFF. The J gene is TRBJ2-2, the V gene TRBV18, with 13 nucleotides matching TRBD2. Germline CDR1 reads KGHSH; CDR2 reads LQKENI. Trimming at V came to 1 base and at J to 3 bases, leaving 8 bases not matched to a gene. The CDR3 sequence is 19 residues long.

Remarks on this clone: The sample has other DNA sequences that encode this CDR3 too. The chain recombines TRBV11-1 with TRBJ2-3, with D possibly being TRBD1 or TRBD2 (7 bases each). The ends were cut back, 5 bases at V and 4 bases at J, with 22 bases in the middle. The CDR3 has 17 amino acids. The germline V gene encodes CDR1 SGHAT and CDR2 FQDESV (reference sequence). The CDR3 here is CASSTRGRGPGADTQYF. The CDR3, as DNA: TGTGCCAGCAGCACAAGGGGGCGGGGGCCGGGAGCAGATACGCAGTATTTT.